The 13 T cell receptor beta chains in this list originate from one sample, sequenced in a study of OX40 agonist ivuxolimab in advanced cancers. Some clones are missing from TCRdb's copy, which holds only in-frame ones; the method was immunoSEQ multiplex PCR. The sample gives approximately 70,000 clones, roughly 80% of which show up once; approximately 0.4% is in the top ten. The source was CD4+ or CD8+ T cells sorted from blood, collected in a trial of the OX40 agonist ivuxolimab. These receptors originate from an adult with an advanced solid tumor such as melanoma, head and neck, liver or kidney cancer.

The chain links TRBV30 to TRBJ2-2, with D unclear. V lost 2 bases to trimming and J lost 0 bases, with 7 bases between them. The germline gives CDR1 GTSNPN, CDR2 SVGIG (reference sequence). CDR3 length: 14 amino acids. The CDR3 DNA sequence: TGTGCCTGGAGTAAGGCAACGAACACCGGGGAGCTGTTTTTT. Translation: CAWSKATNTGELFF. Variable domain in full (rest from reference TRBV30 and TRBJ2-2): SQTIHQWPATLVQPVGSPLSLECTVEGTSNPNLYWYRQAAGRGLQLLFYSVGIGQISSEVPQNLSASRPQDRQFILSSKKLLLSDSGFYLCAWSKATNTGELFFGEGSRLTVL.

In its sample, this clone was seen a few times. This chain's CDR3 is CASSSVIRTRSDFNEQFF. The CDR3 DNA sequence: TGTGCCAGCAGTTCCGTAATAAGGACTAGGAGTGATTTCAATGAGCAGTTCTTC. The chain recombines TRBV27 with TRBJ2-1; TRBD2 aligns across 7 bases. V was pared by 4 bases and J by 6 bases, with 18 bases of the junction left unmatched. Germline V gene sequence: CDR1 MNHEY, CDR2 SMNVEV (reference sequence). CDR3 length: 18 residues.

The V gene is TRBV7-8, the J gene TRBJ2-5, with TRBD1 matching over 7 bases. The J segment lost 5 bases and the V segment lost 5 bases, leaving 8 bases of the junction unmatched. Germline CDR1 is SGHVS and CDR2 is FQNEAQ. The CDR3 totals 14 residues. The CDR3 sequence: CASSGGQARETQYF. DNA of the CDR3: TGTGCCAGCAGCGGAGGACAGGCCAGGGAGACCCAGTACTTC.

Written as DNA, the CDR3 is TGTGCCTGGAAAGGGAACACCGGGGAGCTGTTTTTT. Translated: CAWKGNTGELFF. V and J are TRBV30 and TRBJ2-2; D remains unclear. Trimming took off 4 bases at V and 1 base at J, with 4 bases between the two ends. CDR1 and CDR2 from the germline V gene are GTSNPN and SVGIG (reference sequence). The CDR3 totals 12 residues.

Written as DNA, the CDR3 is TGTGCCAGCAGTTACAGGCCAAATGAAAAACTGTTTTTT. It specifies CASSYRPNEKLFF. The rearrangement links TRBV6-5 to TRBJ1-4; no firm D call. Trimming took 2 bases from V and 5 from J, leaving 6 bases between them. The CDR3 runs 13 residues. Germline CDR1 reads MNHEY; CDR2 reads SVGAGI.

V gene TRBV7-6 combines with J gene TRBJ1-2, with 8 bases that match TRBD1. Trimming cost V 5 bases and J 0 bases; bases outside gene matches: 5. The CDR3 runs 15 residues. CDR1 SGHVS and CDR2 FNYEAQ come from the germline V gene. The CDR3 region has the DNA TGTGCCAGCAGCCCCCAGGACAGGGCTAACTATGGCTACACCTTC. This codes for CASSPQDRANYGYTF. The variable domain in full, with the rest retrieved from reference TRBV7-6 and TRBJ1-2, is GAGVSQSPRYKVTKRGQDVALRCDPISGHVSLYWYRQALGQGPEFLTYFNYEAQQDKSGLPNDRFSAERPEGSISTLTIQRTEQRDSAMYRCASSPQDRANYGYTFGSGTRLTVV.

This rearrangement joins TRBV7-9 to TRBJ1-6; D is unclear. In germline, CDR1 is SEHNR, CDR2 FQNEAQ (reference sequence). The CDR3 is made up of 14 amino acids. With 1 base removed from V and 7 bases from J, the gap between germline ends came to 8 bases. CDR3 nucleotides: TGTGCCAGCAGCTTAGATGGCCCGAATTCACCCCTCCACTTT. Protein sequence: CASSLDGPNSPLHF.

The CDR3 DNA reads as TGTGCCAGCAGTGTAGCGGGAGAGGGTTGGACCGGGGAGCTGTTTTTT. Translation gives CASSVAGEGWTGELFF. The chain uses TRBV2 and TRBJ2-2; 9 bases are shared with TRBD2. J lost 5 bases, V lost 4 bases, and 8 bases had no gene match. The CDR3 is 16 residues long. Germline CDR1 and CDR2: SNHLY and FYNNEI.

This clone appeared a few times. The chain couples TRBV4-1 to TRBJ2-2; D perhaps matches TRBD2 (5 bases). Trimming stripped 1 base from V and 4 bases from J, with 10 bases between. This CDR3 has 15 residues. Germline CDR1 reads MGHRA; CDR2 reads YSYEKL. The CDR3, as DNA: TGCGCCAGCAGCCAAGTCCCGGGAACCACCGGGGAGCTGTTTTTT. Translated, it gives CASSQVPGTTGELFF.

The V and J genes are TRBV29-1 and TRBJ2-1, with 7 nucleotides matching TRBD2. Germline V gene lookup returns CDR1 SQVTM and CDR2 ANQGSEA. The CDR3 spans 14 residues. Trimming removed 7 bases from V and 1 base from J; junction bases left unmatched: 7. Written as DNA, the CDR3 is TGCAGCGCTGTGTCACTAGCGTCCTACAATGAGCAGTTCTTC. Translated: CSAVSLASYNEQFF.

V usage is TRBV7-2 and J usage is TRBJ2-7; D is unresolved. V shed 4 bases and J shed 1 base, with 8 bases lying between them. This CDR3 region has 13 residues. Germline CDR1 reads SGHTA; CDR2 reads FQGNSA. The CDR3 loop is CASSSGPSYEQYV. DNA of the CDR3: TGTGCCAGCAGCTCTGGACCATCCTACGAGCAGTACGTC.

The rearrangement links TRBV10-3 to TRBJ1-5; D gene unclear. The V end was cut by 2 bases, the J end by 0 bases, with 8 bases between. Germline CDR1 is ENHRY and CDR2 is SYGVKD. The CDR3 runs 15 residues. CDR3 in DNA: TGTGCCATCAGTGAGCCCTCGTATAGCAATCAGCCCCAGCATTTT. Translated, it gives CAISEPSYSNQPQHF.

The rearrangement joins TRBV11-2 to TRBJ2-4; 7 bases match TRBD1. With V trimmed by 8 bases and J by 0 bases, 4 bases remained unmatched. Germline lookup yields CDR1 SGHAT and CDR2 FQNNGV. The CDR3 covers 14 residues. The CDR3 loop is CASGTVLAKNIQYF. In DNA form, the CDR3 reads TGTGCCAGCGGGACAGTCCTAGCCAAAAACATTCAGTACTTC.